This T cell receptor beta chain was retrieved from a study of beta chain features in type 1 diabetes. Study outcomes and limitations: In cDNA sequencing, cells with high TCR expression could be over-represented. Type 1 diabetes patients had moderately but significantly shorter TCRB CDR3s in all four CD4+ subsets. PCR might favor shorter templates, equally in patients and controls. Within patients, naive, central memory and Treg TCRB repertoires seemed more similar than within healthy donors.

Expressed TCRB transcripts were sequenced, since all the RNA that had been isolated was reverse transcribed. Each sample of naive, central memory or regulatory T cells had, on average, around 3.3 million reads. Libraries were prepared by immunoSEQ multiplex PCR; TCRdb keeps only in-frame clonotypes and omits some of them. The profile covers fewer than 450,000 clones, with roughly 12% appearing a single time and 0.013% to 0.015% taken by the ten largest. CDR1 is SEHNR and CDR2 is FQNEAQ in the germline V gene (reference sequence). This CDR3 is 15 amino acids long. Trimming cost V 5 bases and J 1 base; bases outside gene matches: 7. In the case of this clone: Antigen specificity is unknown.

The chain employs TRBV7-9 and TRBJ1-1; TRBD1 agrees at 7 bases. The origin of this receptor is a woman in her late teens or twenties with type 1 diabetes. Sequences were obtained from naive CD4+ T cells from blood. CDR3 protein: CASSPGDRSNTEAFF. The CDR3 nucleotides are TGTGCCAGCAGCCCAGGGGACAGATCGAACACTGAAGCTTTCTTT.